This is a list of T cell receptor beta chains from one sample in a study of CD4+ T cells in melanoma. TCRdb's table, derived via immunoSEQ multiplex PCR, lists solely in-frame clones and lacks some. Of more than 13,000 clones in the sample, roughly 83% were seen once. The sample was cells from a culture (not recorded whether cultured in vitro). These receptors all stem from a human donor with melanoma. Both conserved end residues are part of each CDR3. Fields, in order: V gene, clone size, J gene, D gene, CDR3 protein, CDR3 DNA. The D gene is left open where the match is weak. The size of a clone is reported for some rows only, either as once, few or many, or as a class for expanded clones.

v_gene: TRBV6-5; abundance: .; j_gene: TRBJ2-6; d_gene: TRBD1; CDR3aa: CASRAVGQNSPVLTF; CDR3nt: TGTGCCAGCAGGGCCGTGGGACAGAATAGCCCGGTCCTGACTTTC
v_gene: TRBV7-2; abundance: once; j_gene: TRBJ2-3; d_gene: .; CDR3aa: CASSLMGTDTQYF; CDR3nt: TGTGCCAGCAGCTTAATGGGCACAGATACGCAGTATTTT
v_gene: TRBV11-2; abundance: few; j_gene: TRBJ2-3; d_gene: TRBD2; CDR3aa: CASRGLAGPGALAQYF; CDR3nt: TGTGCCAGCAGAGGACTAGCGGGGCCCGGGGCCCTGGCGCAGTATTTT
v_gene: TRBV6-6; abundance: .; j_gene: TRBJ2-7; d_gene: .; CDR3aa: CASSPTAQSSYEQYF; CDR3nt: TGTGCCAGCAGCCCTACAGCCCAGAGCTCCTACGAGCAGTACTTC
v_gene: TRBV7-8; abundance: .; j_gene: TRBJ2-7; d_gene: TRBD1; CDR3aa: CASTTGQGTAEQYF; CDR3nt: TGTGCCAGCACGACCGGACAGGGGACAGCTGAGCAGTACTTC
v_gene: TRBV28; abundance: .; j_gene: TRBJ1-6; d_gene: .; CDR3aa: CASSFSPIGAGSPLHF; CDR3nt: TGTGCCAGCAGTTTCTCCCCAATTGGGGCGGGTTCACCCCTCCACTTT
v_gene: TRBV20-1; abundance: .; j_gene: TRBJ1-2; d_gene: .; CDR3aa: CSAGTYGYTF; CDR3nt: TGCAGTGCAGGCACCTATGGCTACACCTTC
v_gene: TRBV27; abundance: .; j_gene: TRBJ1-2; d_gene: .; CDR3aa: CASSSHIGGFNYGYTF; CDR3nt: TGTGCCAGCAGTTCTCATATCGGGGGCTTTAACTATGGCTACACCTTC
v_gene: TRBV2; abundance: .; j_gene: TRBJ1-2; d_gene: .; CDR3aa: CASSQQGDYGYTF; CDR3nt: TGTGCCAGCAGTCAACAGGGAGACTATGGCTACACCTTC
v_gene: TRBV5-5; abundance: .; j_gene: TRBJ2-1; d_gene: .; CDR3aa: CASSRSVDDRINNEQFF; CDR3nt: TGTGCCAGCAGCCGCTCCGTAGACGACCGCATTAATAATGAGCAGTTCTTC
v_gene: TRBV5-1; abundance: .; j_gene: TRBJ2-1; d_gene: TRBD2; CDR3aa: CASSLKLLAVSYNEQFF; CDR3nt: TGCGCCAGCAGCTTGAAGCTTCTAGCGGTTTCCTACAATGAGCAGTTCTTC
v_gene: TRBV11-2; abundance: .; j_gene: TRBJ2-5; d_gene: .; CDR3aa: CASSLEGSVRETQYF; CDR3nt: TGTGCCAGCAGCTTGGAGGGCTCGGTGCGGGAGACCCAGTACTTC
v_gene: TRBV7-9; abundance: .; j_gene: TRBJ1-1; d_gene: TRBD1; CDR3aa: CASSSQGDSGEAFF; CDR3nt: TGTGCCAGCAGCTCACAGGGGGATAGCGGTGAAGCTTTCTTT
v_gene: TRBV18; abundance: .; j_gene: TRBJ1-2; d_gene: .; CDR3aa: CASSPDGSRGYTF; CDR3nt: TGTGCCAGCTCACCGGACGGCTCTCGCGGCTACACCTTC
v_gene: TRBV9; abundance: .; j_gene: TRBJ1-6; d_gene: .; CDR3aa: CASSSRQGYNSPLHF; CDR3nt: TGTGCCAGCAGCTCCCGGCAGGGCTATAATTCACCCCTCCACTTT
v_gene: TRBV4-1; abundance: .; j_gene: TRBJ1-5; d_gene: .; CDR3aa: CASSQDFRGDWAQHF; CDR3nt: TGCGCCAGCAGCCAAGACTTCAGGGGAGATTGGGCCCAGCATTTT
v_gene: TRBV2; abundance: .; j_gene: TRBJ1-5; d_gene: TRBD1; CDR3aa: CASGGGPNQPQHF; CDR3nt: TGTGCCAGCGGAGGGGGCCCCAATCAGCCCCAGCATTTT
v_gene: TRBV6-6; abundance: .; j_gene: TRBJ2-1; d_gene: .; CDR3aa: CASSLDSYNEQFF; CDR3nt: TGTGCCAGCTCCTTAGACAGCTACAATGAGCAGTTCTTC
v_gene: TRBV9; abundance: .; j_gene: TRBJ1-1; d_gene: .; CDR3aa: CASSRSSRGNTEAFF; CDR3nt: TGTGCCAGCAGCCGCTCGAGCCGGGGGAACACTGAAGCTTTCTTT
v_gene: TRBV5-1; abundance: .; j_gene: TRBJ2-5; d_gene: .; CDR3aa: CASSRTEPETQYF; CDR3nt: TGCGCCAGCAGCCGGACGGAGCCCGAGACCCAGTACTTC
v_gene: TRBV30; abundance: .; j_gene: TRBJ2-1; d_gene: .; CDR3aa: CAWSRTRYNEQFF; CDR3nt: TGTGCCTGGAGTCGCACACGCTACAATGAGCAGTTCTTC
v_gene: TRBV16; abundance: few; j_gene: TRBJ1-6; d_gene: .; CDR3aa: CASSQYKARASPLHF; CDR3nt: TGTGCCAGCAGCCAATATAAAGCCAGGGCGTCACCCCTCCACTTT
v_gene: TRBV2; abundance: .; j_gene: TRBJ2-1; d_gene: .; CDR3aa: CASNQVSYNEQFF; CDR3nt: TGTGCCAGCAACCAGGTCTCCTACAATGAGCAGTTCTTC
v_gene: TRBV18; abundance: .; j_gene: TRBJ2-5; d_gene: .; CDR3aa: CASSPGGKGQETQYF; CDR3nt: TGTGCCAGCTCACCAGGGGGAAAGGGGCAAGAGACCCAGTACTTC
v_gene: TRBV21-1; abundance: .; j_gene: TRBJ1-2; d_gene: .; CDR3aa: CASNVTAGLNYGYTF; CDR3nt: TGTGCCAGCAACGTGACCGCTGGGCTTAACTATGGCTACACCTTC
v_gene: TRBV27; abundance: .; j_gene: TRBJ1-2; d_gene: TRBD1; CDR3aa: CASSRGGADRVGYTF; CDR3nt: TGTGCCAGCAGTCGCGGCGGGGCGGACAGGGTTGGCTACACCTTC
v_gene: TRBV11-1; abundance: .; j_gene: TRBJ2-7; d_gene: .; CDR3aa: CASSFRGGSSYEQYF; CDR3nt: TGTGCCAGCAGCTTTAGAGGGGGAAGCTCCTACGAGCAGTACTTC
v_gene: TRBV11-2; abundance: .; j_gene: TRBJ1-3; d_gene: .; CDR3aa: CASSLVRGGNSGNTIYF; CDR3nt: TGTGCCAGCAGCTTAGTTCGAGGCGGAAACTCTGGAAACACCATATATTTT
v_gene: TRBV27; abundance: few; j_gene: TRBJ2-3; d_gene: .; CDR3aa: CASSLFGSTDTQYF; CDR3nt: TGTGCCAGCAGTTTATTCGGGAGTACAGATACGCAGTATTTT
v_gene: TRBV13; abundance: .; j_gene: TRBJ1-3; d_gene: .; CDR3aa: CASTQRPVGSGNTIYF; CDR3nt: TGTGCCAGCACCCAGCGACCCGTCGGGTCTGGAAACACCATATATTTT
v_gene: TRBV11-2; abundance: .; j_gene: TRBJ1-1; d_gene: .; CDR3aa: CASSLRGSTEAFF; CDR3nt: TGTGCCAGCAGCTTAAGGGGGTCCACTGAAGCTTTCTTT
v_gene: TRBV27; abundance: .; j_gene: TRBJ1-1; d_gene: .; CDR3aa: CASSLSYSGTKAFF; CDR3nt: TGTGCCAGCAGTTTAAGTTATTCAGGGACCAAAGCTTTCTTT